One sample yielded the 20 T cell receptor beta chains listed below, sequenced in a study of CD8 T cells in ankylosing spondylitis (dated by TCRdb to 2016 to 2017). Broad study findings and their caveats: A TCR beta motif of seven or eight highly homologous amino acid variants appeared characteristic of blood from ankylosing spondylitis patients.

Antigen specificity for these receptors is unknown. Libraries were constructed by 5' RACE. For sequencing, an Illumina HiSeq 2500 was employed. The raw public reads went through TCRdb reprocessing: fastp at Q25, MiXCR clone calling, in-frame beta chains kept. Every CDR3 protein is listed once, alongside the most common genes and DNA of its rows. This sample gives about 500,000 distinct CDR3 sequences in total; 5.3% of them show up just once. Together, the top ten hold roughly 3.5% of the sample. The sample consisted of blood, either unsorted or a sorted T cell fraction (not recorded which). The receptors were gathered from a male donor with ankylosing spondylitis.

This clonotype was detected ten times or more. The chain employs TRBV6-5 and TRBJ2-7; D is unclear. V gave up 2 bases and J gave up 3 bases, with 8 bases separating them. CDR3 length: 13 residues. Germline V gene sequence: CDR1 MNHEY, CDR2 SVGAGI. CDR3 bases: TGTGCCAGCAGTTACGGTGGGGACTACGAGCAGTACTTC. It encodes CASSYGGDYEQYF.

This clonotype was counted many times. The rearrangement links TRBV20-1 to TRBJ1-1; D uncertain. The CDR3 contains 14 residues. Germline V CDR1 and CDR2: DFQATT, SNEGSKA (reference sequence). Trimming pared 0 bases from V and 0 bases from J, leaving 8 bases between. CDR3 sequence (DNA): TGCAGTGCTAGAGACCTCAGCATGAACACTGAAGCTTTCTTT. It yields the protein CSARDLSMNTEAFF.

This rearrangement joins TRBV6-2 or TRBV6-3 to TRBJ2-7, with 7 positions matching TRBD2. The germline gives CDR1 MNHEY, CDR2 SVGEGT. The CDR3 is 15 residues long. After removal of 8 bases from V and 0 bases from J, the junction contained 10 bases not matched to a gene. Written as DNA, the CDR3 is TGTGCCAGCGTTCCCAGGGAGGGGAGCTCCTACGAGCAGTACTTC. Encoded protein: CASVPREGSSYEQYF.

This clonotype showed up many times. The genes are TRBV5-1 and TRBJ2-2, with TRBD1 matching 9 bases. The J segment lost 4 bases and the V segment lost 3 bases, leaving 10 bases of the junction unmatched. The germline V gene has CDR1 SGHRS and CDR2 YFSETQ. The CDR3 extends over 17 amino acids. CDR3 sequence reads: CASSSGRTGAPTGELFF. The DNA for the CDR3 is TGCGCCAGCAGCTCAGGGCGGACAGGGGCCCCCACCGGGGAGCTGTTTTTT.

This clonotype has at least ten counts. The V and J genes are TRBV25-1 and TRBJ1-1; D uncertain. The CDR3 contains 12 residues. Trimming took 7 bases from V and 3 from J, leaving 9 bases between them. Germline V gives CDR1 MGHDK, CDR2 SYGVNS. The CDR3 DNA is TGTGCCAGCATAGGGTCCCACACTGAAGCTTTCTTT. Its protein product is CASIGSHTEAFF.

This clonotype was recorded at least ten times. V gene TRBV4-3 combines with J gene TRBJ2-2; 7 bases are a match to TRBD1. This CDR3 is built from 16 residues. V lost 1 base to trimming and J lost 7 bases; unmatched junction nucleotides: 9. Germline loops: CDR1 LGHNA, CDR2 YSLEER. CDR3 amino acids: CASSQGMTGKNGELFF. The CDR3 DNA reads as TGCGCCAGCAGCCAAGGGATGACAGGGAAGAACGGGGAGCTGTTTTTT.

Many counts were recorded for this clonotype. The CDR3 loop reads CSASRIGTSSYNEQFF. The CDR3 region has the DNA TGCAGTGCTAGCAGGATTGGGACTAGCTCCTACAATGAGCAGTTCTTC. The chain carries TRBV20-1 and TRBJ2-1, with 8 bases identical to TRBD2. The CDR3 contains 16 residues. V was pared by 3 bases and J by 0 bases, with 7 bases of the junction left unmatched. CDR1 DFQATT and CDR2 SNEGSKA come from the germline V gene (reference sequence).

This clonotype was detected many times. This rearrangement joins TRBV6-1 to TRBJ1-1; D is unclear. The length of the CDR3 is 14 residues. CDR1 is MNHNS and CDR2 is SASEGT in the germline V gene. V lost 6 bases to trimming and J lost 5 bases, with 16 bases between them. The CDR3 here is CASSVRGVRTEAFF. The CDR3 DNA is TGTGCCAGCAGCGTCCGCGGGGTCCGGACTGAAGCTTTCTTT.

This clonotype was recorded at least ten times. The chain employs TRBV6-2 or TRBV6-3 and TRBJ2-5; D ambiguous. Trimming cost V 5 bases and J 0 bases, with 1 base left between them. This CDR3 region has 11 residues. Germline V lookup: CDR1 MNHEY, CDR2 SVGEGT. CDR3 DNA sequence: TGTGCCAGCAGTCACCAAGAGACCCAGTACTTC. Protein product: CASSHQETQYF.

This clonotype was found many times. J is TRBJ1-3 and V is TRBV7-3; D remains ambiguous. CDR1 and CDR2 from the germline V gene are SGHTA and FQGTGA. The ends were cut back, 5 bases at V and 8 bases at J, with 13 bases in the middle. This CDR3 comprises 13 residues. The CDR3 DNA reads TGTGCCAGCAGCGAAGACGTGCAGGACACCATATATTTT. It codes for CASSEDVQDTIYF. The full variable domain, its missing parts supplied by reference TRBV7-3 and TRBJ1-3, is GAGVSQTPSNKVTEKGKYVELRCDPISGHTALYWYRQSLGQGPEFLIYFQGTGAADDSGLPNDRFFAVRPEGSVSTLKIQRTERGDSAVYLCASSEDVQDTIYFGEGSWLTVV.

The sample holds many counts of this clonotype. The genes are TRBV20-1 and TRBJ2-5, with 8 positions matching TRBD1. Unmatched junction bases numbered 2, after V lost 0 bases and J lost 2 bases. Germline-derived CDR1 and CDR2 are DFQATT and SNEGSKA (reference sequence). This CDR3 region has 14 residues. The CDR3 coding sequence is TGCAGTGCTAGAGATCGGACAGGGCAAGAGACCCAGTACTTC. Translated, it gives CSARDRTGQETQYF.

The chain employs TRBV7-2 and TRBJ2-7; D uncertain. The germline gives CDR1 SGHTA, CDR2 FQGNSA. This CDR3 is built from 15 residues. V dropped 7 bases and J dropped 3 bases, with 19 bases sitting between them. CDR3 DNA sequence: TGTGCCAGCACTTATACAACCTACGGCCACTACGAGCAGTACTTC. It specifies CASTYTTYGHYEQYF.

This clonotype was recorded many times. The genes are TRBV7-8 and TRBJ1-2; tentatively, D is TRBD1 (6 bases). The CDR3 is 16 amino acids. Per germline, CDR1 SGHVS and CDR2 FQNEAQ. Between the trimmed V and J ends, which lost 1 base and 7 bases, there was a span of 19 bases. The CDR3 protein is CASSLGGSGGAGGYTF. The CDR3 DNA is TGTGCCAGCAGCTTAGGCGGGTCGGGGGGCGCCGGTGGCTACACCTTC.

In its sample, this clonotype was seen many times. The chain has TRBV4-1 and TRBJ2-1, with unresolved D. V shed 1 base and J shed 5 bases, with 9 bases lying between them. CDR3 size: 14 residues. CDR1 is MGHRA, CDR2 YSYEKL, per germline. CDR3 amino acids: CASSQGVTNNEQFF. The CDR3 region has the DNA TGCGCCAGCAGCCAAGGGGTCACAAACAATGAGCAGTTCTTC.

V and J are TRBV27 and TRBJ2-6; tentative D call: TRBD1 (5 bases). The CDR3 covers 15 residues. V lost 8 bases to trimming and J lost 1 base, with 12 bases between them. In germline, CDR1 is MNHEY, CDR2 SMNVEV (reference sequence). Here the CDR3 reads CASGNQGSGANVLTF. CDR3 bases: TGTGCCAGCGGTAATCAGGGTTCTGGGGCCAACGTCCTGACTTTC.

This clonotype was counted at least ten times. The chain joins TRBV7-9 to TRBJ2-7; tentatively, D is TRBD1 (6 bases). Trimming pared 4 bases from V and 0 bases from J, leaving 10 bases between. Germline lookup yields CDR1 SEHNR and CDR2 FQNEAQ (reference sequence). CDR3 length: 14 amino acids. The CDR3 sequence: CASSYTGISYEQYF. CDR3 DNA: TGTGCCAGCAGCTACACAGGGATCTCCTACGAGCAGTACTTC.

This clonotype has at least ten counts. The chain couples TRBV11-2 to TRBJ1-2; possible D gene TRBD1, 5 bases. The CDR3 loop spans 15 amino acids. Deletions cut 0 bases from V and 6 bases from J, with 14 bases between. Germline V gene lookup returns CDR1 SGHAT and CDR2 FQNNGV. The DNA for the CDR3 is TGTGCCAGCAGCTTAGAGCAGGGACTTATGAATGGCTACACCTTC. As protein: CASSLEQGLMNGYTF.

The table lists this clonotype with many counts. The V gene is TRBV12-3 or TRBV12-4, the J gene TRBJ1-2, with TRBD1 as a possible D gene (6 bases). V shed 4 bases and J shed 6 bases, with 9 bases lying between them. CDR3 length equals 12 residues. Written as DNA, the CDR3 is TGTGCCAGCAGTTGGGAGGGGGATGGCTACACCTTC. Translated, it gives CASSWEGDGYTF.

There are a few counts of this clonotype. The J gene is TRBJ2-1, the V gene TRBV9; D may be TRBD2 (6 bases). Germline values: CDR1 SGDLS, CDR2 YYNGEE. V shed 1 base and J shed 7 bases, with 9 bases lying between them. The CDR3 extends over 13 amino acids. The CDR3 region is CASSVRLVNEQFF. The CDR3 coding sequence is TGTGCCAGCAGCGTACGACTAGTAAATGAGCAGTTCTTC.

This clonotype has a count of ten or more. This chain links TRBV4-2 with TRBJ1-5; 9 positions match TRBD1. CDR1 LGHNA and CDR2 YNFKEQ come from the germline V gene. Unmatched junction bases numbered 7, after V lost 3 bases and J lost 7 bases. This CDR3 spans 15 amino acids. The CDR3 DNA sequence: TGTGCCAGCAGCCAGTACACAGGGGGCCGGCAGCCCCAGCATTTT. Translated, it gives CASSQYTGGRQPQHF.